These 20 T cell receptor beta chains share one sample of origin, sequenced in a study of blood T cell repertoires in COVID-19 (dated by TCRdb to 2018 to 2021). The library was made by the immunoSEQ multiplex PCR assay. The clones in this table, taken by TCRdb from immuneACCESS, are in-frame only. Not every clone is retained; where verified, under half of the shortfall comes from an unresolved V gene, and the cause of the rest is unknown. This sample comprises around 380,000 clones, roughly 77% of them detected only once. The top ten hold 1.1% of the sample. Sequenced input: peripheral blood. Receptors originate from a human donor with acute or convalescent COVID-19. The donor label of this sample is uncertain.

V usage is TRBV5-1 and J usage is TRBJ2-5, with a weak D call TRBD2 (6 bases). Per the germline V gene, CDR1 is SGHRS and CDR2 is YFSETQ. The CDR3 runs 13 residues. V was shortened by 7 bases and J by 5 bases, with 15 bases between the two germline ends. CDR3: CASYTGVSETQYF. CDR3 nucleotides: TGCGCCAGCTATACGGGGGTGTCGGAGACCCAGTACTTC.

This clone appeared a single time. The chain has TRBV24-1 and TRBJ1-4, with 10 bases lining up with TRBD1. V lost 6 bases, J lost 7 bases, and 10 bases stayed unmatched. The CDR3 runs 16 residues. Germline-derived CDR1 and CDR2 are KGHDR and SFDVKD. For the CDR3, the DNA is TGTGCCACCAGTTCGGGGACAGGGGAATTGGGTGAAAAACTGTTTTTT. It codes for CATSSGTGELGEKLFF.

The chain is built from TRBV30 and TRBJ1-2, with a tentative D call TRBD1 (6 bases). Trimming cost V 1 base and J 6 bases, with 12 bases left between them. The CDR3 covers 13 residues. Germline V gene data show CDR1 as GTSNPN and CDR2 as SVGIG (reference sequence). The CDR3 DNA sequence: TGTGCCTGGAGTGAGGACAGCAATGATGGCTACACCTTC. It specifies CAWSEDSNDGYTF.

The DNA for the CDR3 is TGTGCCAGCAGGACACGACAGGGCGGCTACGAGCAGTACTTC. This codes for CASRTRQGGYEQYF. The V gene is TRBV27, the J gene TRBJ2-7; 7 positions agree with TRBD1. CDR3 length: 14 residues. Germline V gene data show CDR1 as MNHEY and CDR2 as SMNVEV (reference sequence). Trimming took 6 bases from V and 3 from J; bases not matched to a gene: 8.

This chain links TRBV21-1 with TRBJ2-7; TRBD2, the table's D call, was not compared with the DNA. TRBV21-1 is designated a pseudogene. CDR3 length equals 15 residues. CDR3 in DNA: TGTGCCAGCAGCAAAGATGAGGAAAGCTCCTACGAGCAGTACTTC. Translation gives CASSKDEESSYEQYF.

This clone was seen a single time. The chain joins TRBV19 to TRBJ2-1, with 11 positions matching TRBD1. Trimming removed 8 bases from V and 7 bases from J; junction bases left unmatched: 7. The CDR3 consists of 14 residues. Germline V lookup: CDR1 LNHDA, CDR2 SQIVND (reference sequence). The CDR3 region is CASSGQGAWNEQFF. DNA for the CDR3: TGTGCCAGTTCCGGACAGGGGGCGTGGAATGAGCAGTTCTTC.

This clone has a single count. The chain has TRBV18 and TRBJ2-7, with D possibly TRBD1 on 5 matching bases. Trimming left V 0 bases short and J 10 bases short, with 16 bases between. The CDR3 covers 14 residues. Germline loops: CDR1 KGHSH, CDR2 LQKENI. The CDR3 coding sequence is TGTGCCAGCTCACCACCCGAGGCAGGGCCGCCTCAGTACTTC. Protein: CASSPPEAGPPQYF.

This clone occurred a few times. V gene TRBV5-1 combines with J gene TRBJ2-7, with 10 nucleotides matching TRBD1. V lost 3 bases to trimming and J lost 2 bases; unmatched junction nucleotides: 8. The CDR3 length is 16 residues. Germline-derived CDR1 and CDR2 are SGHRS and YFSETQ. DNA of the CDR3: TGCGCCAGCAGCTCTTTGACCGGGACAGGGGCCTACGAGCAGTACTTC. Amino acid sequence: CASSSLTGTGAYEQYF. The variable domain in full, with the rest retrieved from reference TRBV5-1 and TRBJ2-7, is KAGVTQTPRYLIKTRGQQVTLSCSPISGHRSVSWYQQTPGQGLQFLFEYFSETQRNKGNFPGRFSGRQFSNSRSEMNVSTLELGDSALYLCASSSLTGTGAYEQYFGPGTRLTVT.

This clone appeared once. The chain joins TRBV2 to TRBJ1-1; possibly TRBD1 for D (6 bases). This CDR3 contains 14 residues. Germline CDR1 reads SNHLY; CDR2 reads FYNNEI. Trimming pared 7 bases from V and 4 bases from J, leaving 16 bases between. The CDR3 nucleotides read TGTGCCAGCAAGTTACAGGGCTCGGGCACTGAAGCTTTCTTT. Translation: CASKLQGSGTEAFF.

The table lists this clone with a few counts. V gene TRBV18 combines with J gene TRBJ2-3; the D gene is possibly TRBD1 (6 bases). The CDR3 is 15 residues long. V lost 4 bases to trimming and J lost 3 bases, with 14 bases between them. CDR1 KGHSH and CDR2 LQKENI come from the germline V gene. The CDR3 is CASSLGGERTDTQYF. The CDR3 coding sequence is TGTGCCAGCTCACTAGGGGGAGAACGGACAGATACGCAGTATTTT.

This chain joins TRBV7-2 and TRBJ2-5; 10 bases line up with TRBD2. V gave up 1 base and J gave up 1 base; unmatched junction bases: 3. Looked up from germline, CDR1 is SGHTA and CDR2 is FQGNSA. The CDR3 runs to 16 residues. The CDR3 DNA is TGTGCCAGCAGCTTAGGGGGACTAGCGCCCCAAGAGACCCAGTACTTC. This codes for CASSLGGLAPQETQYF.

The V gene is TRBV7-9, the J gene TRBJ2-7, with 9 bases lining up with TRBD1. The CDR3 is 15 residues long. Trimming removed 6 bases from V and 4 bases from J; junction bases left unmatched: 10. CDR1 is SEHNR, CDR2 FQNEAQ, per germline (reference sequence). CDR3 nucleotides: TGTGCCAGCAGGTCAGATGGGACAGGGCGTTACGAGCAGTACTTC. This sequence encodes CASRSDGTGRYEQYF.

This clone was detected only once. The chain links TRBV24-1 to TRBJ2-1; D is possibly TRBD1 (8 bases). CDR1 and CDR2 (germline): KGHDR, SFDVKD. The CDR3 contains 15 residues. V was cut by 5 bases and J by 9 bases, with 19 bases left in between. The chain's CDR3 is CATSVTGGGFREQFF. The CDR3 bases are TGTGCCACCAGTGTTACAGGGGGGGGATTCCGTGAGCAGTTCTTC.

V gene TRBV11-2 combines with J gene TRBJ2-1; maybe TRBD1 (5 bases). Germline V gene sequence: CDR1 SGHAT, CDR2 FQNNGV. This CDR3 is 15 amino acids long. The germline V and J ends were trimmed by 6 bases and 4 bases, with 16 bases remaining between them. CDR3 protein: CASSADRPTYNEQFF. CDR3 coding DNA: TGTGCCAGCAGTGCCGACAGACCGACATACAATGAGCAGTTCTTC. The full variable domain, rest sourced from reference TRBV11-2 and TRBJ2-1, is EAGVAQSPRYKIIEKRQSVAFWCNPISGHATLYWYQQILGQGPKLLIQFQNNGVVDDSQLPKDRFSAERLKGVDSTLKIQPAKLEDSAVYLCASSADRPTYNEQFFGPGTRLTVL.

The rearrangement links TRBV15 to TRBJ1-4; TRBD1 matches 7 bases. CDR1 LNHNV and CDR2 YYDKDF come from the germline V gene (reference sequence). This CDR3 is 15 amino acids long. The junction had 4 bases not matched to a gene; V was cut back by 0 bases and J by 6 bases. The CDR3: CATSRDTGDDEKLFF. The DNA of the CDR3 is TGTGCCACCAGCAGAGATACAGGGGATGATGAAAAACTGTTTTTT.

The J gene is TRBJ1-5, the V gene TRBV10-3; a possible D gene is TRBD1 (5 bases). This CDR3 contains 13 residues. The germline V gene encodes CDR1 ENHRY and CDR2 SYGVKD. Trimming cost V 5 bases and J 7 bases, with 12 bases left between them. The chain's CDR3 is CAISSGLGQPQHF. CDR3 DNA sequence: TGTGCCATCAGTTCAGGGCTCGGCCAGCCCCAGCATTTT.

V is TRBV7-8 and J is TRBJ1-2, with 9 bases aligning to TRBD1. Looked up from germline, CDR1 is SGHVS and CDR2 is FQNEAQ. This CDR3 has 17 amino acids. J gave up 6 bases and V 5 bases, and 16 bases lay outside the gene matches. DNA for the CDR3: TGTGCCAGCAGCCCACAGGGGGCGCCATTATCTTCGGATGGCTACACCTTC. It translates to CASSPQGAPLSSDGYTF.

The rearrangement links TRBV7-9 to TRBJ1-6; 9 bases are a match to TRBD1. The CDR3 is made up of 15 amino acids. Per germline, CDR1 SEHNR and CDR2 FQNEAQ (reference sequence). V dropped 8 bases and J dropped 7; count of bases not matched to a gene: 9. CDR3 residues: CASARRTGVNSPLHF. CDR3 DNA: TGTGCCAGCGCCCGACGGACAGGGGTCAATTCACCCCTCCACTTT.

This clone was seen a handful of times. The CDR3, as DNA: TGTGCCAGCAGCTCCGGGACAGCGCAGTACTTC. Protein sequence: CASSSGTAQYF. The J gene is TRBJ2-4, the V gene TRBV7-9, with TRBD1 matching 7 bases. CDR1 and CDR2 from the germline V gene are SEHNR and FQNEAQ (reference sequence). The CDR3 is 11 amino acids. Trimming took 4 bases from V and 13 from J; bases not matched to a gene: 4.

The gene calls are TRBV2 and TRBJ1-1; TRBD1 aligns across 8 bases. Per the germline V gene, CDR1 is SNHLY and CDR2 is FYNNEI. The CDR3 extends over 15 amino acids. With V trimmed by 1 base and J by 2 bases, 3 bases remained unmatched. In nucleotides, the CDR3 is TGTGCCAGCAGTGAAGGGGACAGGACCAACACTGAAGCTTTCTTT. Translation: CASSEGDRTNTEAFF.